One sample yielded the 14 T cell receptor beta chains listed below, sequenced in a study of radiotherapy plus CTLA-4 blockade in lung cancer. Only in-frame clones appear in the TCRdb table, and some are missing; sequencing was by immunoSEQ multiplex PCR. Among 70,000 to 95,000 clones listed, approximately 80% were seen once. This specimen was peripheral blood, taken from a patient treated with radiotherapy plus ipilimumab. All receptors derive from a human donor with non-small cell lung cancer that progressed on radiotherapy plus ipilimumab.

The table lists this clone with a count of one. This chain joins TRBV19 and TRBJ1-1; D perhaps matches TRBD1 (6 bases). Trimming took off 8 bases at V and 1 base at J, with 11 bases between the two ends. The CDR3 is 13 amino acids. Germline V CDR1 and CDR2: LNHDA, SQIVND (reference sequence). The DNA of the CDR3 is TGTGCCAGTTGTTACAGGGAGAACACTGAAGCTTTCTTT. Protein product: CASCYRENTEAFF.

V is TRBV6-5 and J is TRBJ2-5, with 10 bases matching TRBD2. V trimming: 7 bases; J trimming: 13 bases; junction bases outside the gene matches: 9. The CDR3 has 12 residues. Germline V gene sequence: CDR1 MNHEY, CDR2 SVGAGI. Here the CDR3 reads CASIPAGGSPYF. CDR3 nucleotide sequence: TGTGCCAGCATCCCAGCGGGAGGGTCTCCGTACTTC.

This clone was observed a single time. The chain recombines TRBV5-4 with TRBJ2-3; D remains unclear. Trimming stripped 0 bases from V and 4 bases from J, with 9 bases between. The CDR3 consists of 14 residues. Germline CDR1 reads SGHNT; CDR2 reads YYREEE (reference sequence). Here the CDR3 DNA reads TGTGCCAGCAGCTTGGGCCTAGATGCAGATACGCAGTATTTT. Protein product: CASSLGLDADTQYF.

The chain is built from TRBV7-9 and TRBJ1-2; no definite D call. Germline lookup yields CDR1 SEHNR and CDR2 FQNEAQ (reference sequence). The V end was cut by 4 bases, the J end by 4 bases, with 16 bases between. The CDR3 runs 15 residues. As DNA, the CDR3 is TGTGCCAGCAGCTCCCACCCCGTGCAGTCCTATGGCTACACCTTC. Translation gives CASSSHPVQSYGYTF. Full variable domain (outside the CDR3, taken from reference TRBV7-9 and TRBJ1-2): DTGVSQNPRHKITKRGQNVTFRCDPISEHNRLYWYRQTLGQGPEFLTYFQNEAQLEKSRLLSDRFSAERPKGSFSTLEIQRTEQGDSAMYLCASSSHPVQSYGYTFGSGTRLTVV.

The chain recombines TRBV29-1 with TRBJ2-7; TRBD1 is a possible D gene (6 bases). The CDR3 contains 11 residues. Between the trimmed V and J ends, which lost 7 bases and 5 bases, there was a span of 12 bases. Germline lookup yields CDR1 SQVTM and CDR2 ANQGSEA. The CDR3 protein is CSAGRDNEQYF. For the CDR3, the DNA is TGCAGCGCCGGTAGGGACAACGAGCAGTACTTC.

The CDR3 loop reads CASSKSGYYEQYF. The CDR3 bases are TGTGCCAGTAGTAAATCAGGATACTACGAGCAGTACTTC. The chain combines TRBV19 with TRBJ2-7; D gene uncertain. This CDR3 region has 13 residues. The V gene lost 4 bases and the J gene lost 3 bases, with 10 bases spanning the gap. Germline V gives CDR1 LNHDA, CDR2 SQIVND (reference sequence). The entire variable domain, with the rest obtained from reference TRBV19 and TRBJ2-7, is as follows: DGGITQSPKYLFRKEGQNVTLSCEQNLNHDAMYWYRQDPGQGLRLIYYSQIVNDFQKGDIAEGYSVSREKKESFPLTVTSAQKNPTAFYLCASSKSGYYEQYFGPGTRLTVT.

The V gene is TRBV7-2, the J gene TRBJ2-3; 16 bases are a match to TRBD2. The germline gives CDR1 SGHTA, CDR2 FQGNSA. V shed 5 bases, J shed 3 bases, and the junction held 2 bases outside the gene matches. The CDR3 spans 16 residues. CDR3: CASSKGLAGGTDTQYF. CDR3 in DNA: TGTGCCAGCAGCAAGGGACTAGCGGGAGGGACAGATACGCAGTATTTT.

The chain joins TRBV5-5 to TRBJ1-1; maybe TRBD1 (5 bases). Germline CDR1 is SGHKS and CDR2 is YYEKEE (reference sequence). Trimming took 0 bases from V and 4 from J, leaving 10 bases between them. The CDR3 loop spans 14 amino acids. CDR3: CASSLEGRVTEAFF. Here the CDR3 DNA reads TGTGCCAGCAGCTTGGAAGGCAGGGTCACTGAAGCTTTCTTT.

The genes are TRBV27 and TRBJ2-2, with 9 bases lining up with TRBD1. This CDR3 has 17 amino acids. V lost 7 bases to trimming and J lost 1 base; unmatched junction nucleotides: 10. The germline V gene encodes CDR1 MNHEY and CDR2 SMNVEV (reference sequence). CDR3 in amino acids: CASTRALGQGNTGELFF. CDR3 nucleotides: TGTGCCAGCACCCGGGCGTTGGGACAGGGGAACACCGGGGAGCTGTTTTTT.

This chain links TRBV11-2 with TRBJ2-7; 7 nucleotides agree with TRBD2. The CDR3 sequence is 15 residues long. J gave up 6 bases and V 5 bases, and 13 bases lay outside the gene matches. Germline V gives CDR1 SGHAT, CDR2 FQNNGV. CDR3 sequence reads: CASSPRPRGEPEQYF. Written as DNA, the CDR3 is TGTGCCAGCAGCCCTAGGCCCCGGGGGGAGCCCGAGCAGTACTTC.

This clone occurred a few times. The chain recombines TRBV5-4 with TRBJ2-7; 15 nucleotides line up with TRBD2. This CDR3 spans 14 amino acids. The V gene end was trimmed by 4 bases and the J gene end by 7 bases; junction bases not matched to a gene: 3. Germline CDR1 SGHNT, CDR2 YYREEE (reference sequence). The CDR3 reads CASSRTSGRDEQYF. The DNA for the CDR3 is TGTGCCAGCAGCCGGACTAGCGGGAGGGATGAGCAGTACTTC.

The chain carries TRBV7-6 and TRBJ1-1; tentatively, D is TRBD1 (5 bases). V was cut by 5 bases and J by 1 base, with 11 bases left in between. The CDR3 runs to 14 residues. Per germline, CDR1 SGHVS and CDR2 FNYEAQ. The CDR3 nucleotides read TGTGCCAGCAGCCTACAGGAGTCGAACACTGAAGCTTTCTTT. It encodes CASSLQESNTEAFF.

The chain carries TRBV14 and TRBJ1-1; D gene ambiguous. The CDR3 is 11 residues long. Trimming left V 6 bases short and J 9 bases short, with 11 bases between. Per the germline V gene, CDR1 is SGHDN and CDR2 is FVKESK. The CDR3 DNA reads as TGTGCCAGCAGGTCGGCAGGCAAAGCTTTCTTT. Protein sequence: CASRSAGKAFF.

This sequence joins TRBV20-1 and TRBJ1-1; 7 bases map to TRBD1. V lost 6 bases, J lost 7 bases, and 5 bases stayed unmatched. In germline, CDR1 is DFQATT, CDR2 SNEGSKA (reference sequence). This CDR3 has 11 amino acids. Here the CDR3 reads CSALHRGEAFF. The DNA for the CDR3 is TGCAGTGCACTTCACAGGGGTGAAGCTTTCTTT.